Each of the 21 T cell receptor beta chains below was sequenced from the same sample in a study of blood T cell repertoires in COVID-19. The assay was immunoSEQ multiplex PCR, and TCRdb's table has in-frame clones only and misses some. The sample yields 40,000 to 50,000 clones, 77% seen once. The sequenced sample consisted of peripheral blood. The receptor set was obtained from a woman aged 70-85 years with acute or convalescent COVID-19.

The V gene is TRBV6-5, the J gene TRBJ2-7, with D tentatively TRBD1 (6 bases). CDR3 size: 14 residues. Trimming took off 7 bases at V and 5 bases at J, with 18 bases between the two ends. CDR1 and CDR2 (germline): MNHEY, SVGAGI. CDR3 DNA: TGTGCCAGCATCCCAGAGGGGGATCGGGACGAGCAGTACTTC. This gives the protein CASIPEGDRDEQYF.

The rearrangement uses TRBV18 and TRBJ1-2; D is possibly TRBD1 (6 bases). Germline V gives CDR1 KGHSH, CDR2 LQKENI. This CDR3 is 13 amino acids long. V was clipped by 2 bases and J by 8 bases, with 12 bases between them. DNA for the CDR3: TGTGCCAGCTCACCAAGATCAGGGGACGGCTACACCTTC. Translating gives CASSPRSGDGYTF.

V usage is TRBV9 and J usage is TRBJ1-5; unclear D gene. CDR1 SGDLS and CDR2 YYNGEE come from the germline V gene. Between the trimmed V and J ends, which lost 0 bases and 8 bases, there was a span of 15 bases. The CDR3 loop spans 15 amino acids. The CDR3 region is CASSVAGQPFEPQHF. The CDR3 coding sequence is TGTGCCAGCAGCGTAGCAGGCCAGCCTTTTGAGCCCCAGCATTTT.

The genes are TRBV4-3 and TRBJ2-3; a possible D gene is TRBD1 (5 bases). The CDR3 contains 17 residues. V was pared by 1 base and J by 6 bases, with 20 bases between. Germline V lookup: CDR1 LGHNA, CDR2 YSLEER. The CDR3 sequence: CASSQGNLGAWRDTQYF. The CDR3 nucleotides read TGCGCCAGCAGCCAAGGAAATTTAGGGGCTTGGCGGGATACGCAGTATTTT.

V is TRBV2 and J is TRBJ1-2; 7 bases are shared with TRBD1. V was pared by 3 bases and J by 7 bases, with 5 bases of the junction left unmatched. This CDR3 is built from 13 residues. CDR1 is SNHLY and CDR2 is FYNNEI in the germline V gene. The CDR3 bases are TGTGCCAGCAGTGAGGGACAGCCTCTTGGCTACACCTTC. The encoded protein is CASSEGQPLGYTF.

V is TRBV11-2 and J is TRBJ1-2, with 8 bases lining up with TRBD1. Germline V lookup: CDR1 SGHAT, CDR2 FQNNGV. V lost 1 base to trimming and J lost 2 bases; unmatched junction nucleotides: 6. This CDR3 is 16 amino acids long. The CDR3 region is CASSLAARQGNYGYTF. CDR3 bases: TGTGCCAGCAGCTTAGCGGCGAGACAGGGGAACTATGGCTACACCTTC.

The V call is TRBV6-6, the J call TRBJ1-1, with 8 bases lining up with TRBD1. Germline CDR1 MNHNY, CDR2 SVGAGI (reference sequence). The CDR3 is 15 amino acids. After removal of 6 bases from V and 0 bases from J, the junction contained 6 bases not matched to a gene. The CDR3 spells CASSRGQVMNTEAFF. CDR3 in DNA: TGTGCCAGCAGCCGGGGACAGGTTATGAACACTGAAGCTTTCTTT.

The CDR3: CASSLLGRGTTPLHF. The DNA of the CDR3 is TGTGCCAGCAGCTTATTGGGCAGGGGAACGACACCCCTCCACTTT. J is TRBJ1-6 and V is TRBV7-2, with D perhaps matching TRBD1 (6 bases). The CDR3 consists of 15 residues. V was shortened by 2 bases and J by 11 bases, with 16 bases between the two germline ends. Per the germline V gene, CDR1 is SGHTA and CDR2 is FQGNSA.

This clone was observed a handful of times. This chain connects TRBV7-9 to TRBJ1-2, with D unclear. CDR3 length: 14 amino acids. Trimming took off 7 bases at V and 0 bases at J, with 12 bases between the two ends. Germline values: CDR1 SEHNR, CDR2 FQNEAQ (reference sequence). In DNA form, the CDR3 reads TGTGCCAGCACCACCAGCAGGTCTAACTATGGCTACACCTTC. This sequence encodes CASTTSRSNYGYTF.

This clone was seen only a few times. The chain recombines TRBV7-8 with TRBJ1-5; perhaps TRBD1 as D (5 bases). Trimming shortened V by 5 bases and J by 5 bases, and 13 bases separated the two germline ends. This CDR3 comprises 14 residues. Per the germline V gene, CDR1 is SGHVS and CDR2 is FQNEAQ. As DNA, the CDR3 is TGTGCCAGCAGCCCCCAGGGATTTCATCAGCCCCAGCATTTT. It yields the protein CASSPQGFHQPQHF.

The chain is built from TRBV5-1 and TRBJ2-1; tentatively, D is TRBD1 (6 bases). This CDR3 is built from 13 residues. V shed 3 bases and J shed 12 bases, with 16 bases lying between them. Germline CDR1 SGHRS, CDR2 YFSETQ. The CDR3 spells CASSWEQGLGQFF. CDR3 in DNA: TGCGCCAGCAGCTGGGAACAGGGTTTGGGGCAGTTCTTC.

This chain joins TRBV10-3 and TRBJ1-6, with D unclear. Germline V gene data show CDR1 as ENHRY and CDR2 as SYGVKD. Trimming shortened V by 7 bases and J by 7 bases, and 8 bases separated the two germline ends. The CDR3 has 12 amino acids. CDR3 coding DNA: TGTGCCATCAAGGAGCAAAATTCACCCCTCCACTTT. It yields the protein CAIKEQNSPLHF.

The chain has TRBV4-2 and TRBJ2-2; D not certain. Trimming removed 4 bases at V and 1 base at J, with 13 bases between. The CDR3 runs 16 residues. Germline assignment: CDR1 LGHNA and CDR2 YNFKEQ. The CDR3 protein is CASSPSVGQNTGELFF. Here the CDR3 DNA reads TGTGCCAGCAGCCCCTCCGTGGGCCAGAACACCGGGGAGCTGTTTTTT.

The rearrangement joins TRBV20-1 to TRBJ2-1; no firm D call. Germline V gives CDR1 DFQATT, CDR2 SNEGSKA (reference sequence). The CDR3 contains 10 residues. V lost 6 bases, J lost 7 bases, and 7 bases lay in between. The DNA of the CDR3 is TGCAGTGCCGGGTGGAATGAGCAGTTCTTC. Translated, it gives CSAGWNEQFF.

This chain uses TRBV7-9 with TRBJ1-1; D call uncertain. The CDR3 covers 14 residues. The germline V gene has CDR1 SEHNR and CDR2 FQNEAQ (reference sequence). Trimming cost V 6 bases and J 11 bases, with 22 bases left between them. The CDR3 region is CASSLIGLPTRAFF. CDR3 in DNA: TGTGCCAGCAGTCTCATAGGACTCCCCACGAGGGCTTTCTTT.

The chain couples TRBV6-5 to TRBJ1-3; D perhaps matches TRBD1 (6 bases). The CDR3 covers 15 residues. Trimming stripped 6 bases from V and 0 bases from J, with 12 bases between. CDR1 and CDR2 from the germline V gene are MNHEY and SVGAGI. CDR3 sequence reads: CASSLDRYSGNTIYF. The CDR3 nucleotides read TGTGCCAGCAGCCTAGACAGGTACTCTGGAAACACCATATATTTT.

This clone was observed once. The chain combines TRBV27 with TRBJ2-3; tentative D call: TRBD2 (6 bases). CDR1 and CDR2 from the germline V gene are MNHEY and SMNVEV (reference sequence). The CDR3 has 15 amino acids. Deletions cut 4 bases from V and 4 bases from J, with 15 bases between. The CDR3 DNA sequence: TGTGCCAGCAGTTACAACCCGGGACTTGCAGATACGCAGTATTTT. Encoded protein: CASSYNPGLADTQYF.

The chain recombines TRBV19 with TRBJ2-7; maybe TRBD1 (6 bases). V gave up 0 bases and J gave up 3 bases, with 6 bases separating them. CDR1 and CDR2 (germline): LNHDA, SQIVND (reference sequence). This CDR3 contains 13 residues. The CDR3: CASSIDRGYEQYF. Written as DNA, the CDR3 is TGTGCCAGTAGTATAGACAGGGGCTACGAGCAGTACTTC.

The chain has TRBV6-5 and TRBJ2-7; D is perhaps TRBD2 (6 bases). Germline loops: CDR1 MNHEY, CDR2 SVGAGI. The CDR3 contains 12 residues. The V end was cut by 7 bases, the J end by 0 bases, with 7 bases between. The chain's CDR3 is CASTGDSYEQYF. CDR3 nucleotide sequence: TGTGCCAGCACGGGGGACTCCTACGAGCAGTACTTC.

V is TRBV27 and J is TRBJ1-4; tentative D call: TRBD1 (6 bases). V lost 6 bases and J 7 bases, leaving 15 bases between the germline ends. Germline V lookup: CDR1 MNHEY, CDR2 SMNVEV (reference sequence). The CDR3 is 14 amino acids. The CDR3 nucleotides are TGTGCCAGCAGATTACAGGGTTCTGGTGAAAAACTGTTTTTT. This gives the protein CASRLQGSGEKLFF.

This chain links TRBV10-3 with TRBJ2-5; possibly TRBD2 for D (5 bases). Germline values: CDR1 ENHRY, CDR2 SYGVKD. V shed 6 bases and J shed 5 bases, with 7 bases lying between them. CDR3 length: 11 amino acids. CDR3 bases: TGTGCCATCAGCGCGGGTGAGACCCAGTACTTC. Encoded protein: CAISAGETQYF.